These 3 T cell receptor beta chains originate from one sample sequenced in a study of cytomegalovirus exposure and HLA in healthy donors. The PCR had 60 Vbeta and 13 Jbeta primers. Here immunoSEQ multiplex PCR was the method, and the copy in TCRdb shows in-frame clones only, minus some. The profile shows over 100,000 clones, about three quarters of them singletons. The sample consisted of PBMCs. Every receptor here comes from a man in his forties in good health and CMV-seropositive.

The chain employs TRBV6-1 and TRBJ1-1, with TRBD1 matching over 9 bases. V shed 6 bases and J 10 bases; nucleotides not matched to a gene: 9. Germline CDR1 is MNHNS and CDR2 is SASEGT. CDR3 length: 13 amino acids. The CDR3 DNA sequence: TGTGCCAGCAGGAGGGACAGGGAAAAGGGAGCTTTCTTT. This encodes CASRRDREKGAFF.

This chain joins TRBV10-2 and TRBJ2-7, with 11 bases identical to TRBD1. Germline-derived CDR1 and CDR2 are WSHSY and SAAADI. The ends lost 5 bases at V and 4 bases at J; junction bases unmatched: 7. The CDR3 extends over 15 amino acids. CDR3 in amino acids: CASSPTGQGEYEQYF. In DNA form, the CDR3 reads TGCGCCAGCAGTCCAACGGGACAGGGGGAATACGAGCAGTACTTC.

V gene TRBV10-2 combines with J gene TRBJ1-2, with 8 bases fitting TRBD1. In germline, CDR1 is WSHSY, CDR2 SAAADI. Trimming at V came to 10 bases and at J to 7 bases, leaving 11 bases not matched to a gene. CDR3 length: 13 residues. DNA for the CDR3: TGCGCCACAGGACAGGGTTCTCTTTCTGGCTACACCTTC. Translation gives CATGQGSLSGYTF.